What follows describes a single TCR beta chain. This clonotype has only a few counts. The antigen this receptor binds is unknown. Base qualities are not provided; no much larger clone lies one nucleotide away. The method behind the library was 5' RACE. The sequencer was a NextSeq 500. The TCR library protocol attached a unique molecular identifier to each TCR cDNA molecule to allow correction of PCR and sequencing errors. The authors' pipeline ran thus. TCR identification, UMI-based error correction and CDR3 extraction were all carried out with Decombinator tools. Expanded TCRs were defined as those above a frequency of 2 per 1,000, corresponding to the top 1% of the tumor frequency distribution. Renyi diversity was calculated using the R vegan package after each repertoire was subsampled 100 times to 5,000 TCRs. CDR3 similarity networks were built from amino acid triplet string-kernel similarity, with CDR3s being connected when pairwise similarity was above 0.82. TCRdb took the public reads, trimmed them with fastp at Q25, ran MiXCR for clone calling and kept in-frame beta chains. Each CDR3 protein appears once, grouped with its most common genes and DNA. The V and J calls and clone size come from TCRdb's table, not from the authors' own analysis. The sample yields 50,000 to 65,000 distinct CDR3 sequences; around 8.4% were counted once. The ten largest make up about 14% of the sample.

The sample's time point label, decoded: sample taken at primary tumor resection. Without any cell sorting, TCR sequencing was performed on whole RNA extracted either from tumor and nontumor lung tissue or from cryopreserved PBMC samples. Samples were obtained from approximately 70 patients with early-stage, untreated non-small cell lung cancer from the lung TRACERx cohort. A patient was chosen for TCR sequencing only when enough RNA was available from at least two tumor regions. The data derive from a study of spatial heterogeneity in lung cancer (dated by TCRdb to about 2019). Background for the entire study: Beta-chain transcripts were consistently detected in greater numbers than alpha-chain transcripts, which likely reflected higher beta-chain transcript abundance. In the raw uncorrected reads, each unique combination of TCR and UMI appeared more than ten times on average. The study quantitatively compared TCR alpha and beta repertoires across multiple tumor regions, matched nontumor lung and blood in non-small cell lung cancer. Nonsynonymous mutation counts, determined by whole-exome sequencing of tumor tissue, were related to TCR repertoire features. Both alpha and beta chains were TCR-sequenced in 200 or so tumor regions, about 64 matched nontumor lung samples and around 54 PBMC samples obtained at surgery. Overall study outcomes, separate from this receptor: Ubiquitous expanded tumor TCRs showed up in blood more often at tumor resection than at routine follow-up. Additional single-cell paired TCR alpha and beta sequencing was considered necessary to confirm, at a functional level, the hypothesis that regional TCRs recognize regional mutations.

Including cysteine and phenylalanine, the CDR3 has 18 amino acids. The entry retains the CDR3 DNA only, 54 bases that are in frame from base 1. For CDR1 and CDR2, the germline V gene (reference sequence) lists DFQATT and SNEGSKA. For this chain, trimming is 2 bases at the V end and 1 base at the J end, and the number of junction bases without a gene match is 11. This TCR was sampled from a female donor with early-stage non-small cell lung cancer. Recombination joined TRBV20-1 with TRBJ2-1, and TRBD2 aligns with 10 junction nucleotides. The input for sequencing was PBMCs, taken at surgery. The sequence in DNA is TGCAGTGCTAGACTCTCGGGACTAGCGAAAGGGTCCTACAATGAGCAGTTCTTC. It is translated as CSARLSGLAKGSYNEQFF.